The clone carrying this T cell receptor beta chain has just a few counts. Germline CDR1 SNHLY, CDR2 FYNNEI. The CDR3 totals 15 residues. V lost 3 bases, J lost 6 bases, and 5 bases stayed unmatched. These data come from a study of blood T cell repertoires in COVID-19. Study information: Sources were T cells, B-cell-depleted T cells, or PBMCs; the material itself was cDNA or gDNA.

Original analysis: Amplification with reference gene primers provided the estimates of nucleated cell counts. TCRdb's table, derived via immunoSEQ multiplex PCR, lists solely in-frame clones and lacks some. That table furnishes V, J and clone size, whereas the DNA furnished D and trimming. The data contain about 66,000 clones, approximately 90% of them singletons. The chain employs TRBV2 and TRBJ2-2, with 9 bases that match TRBD1. Sequencing input: peripheral blood. The TCR comes from a human donor in a cohort sampled during active COVID-19. This chain's CDR3 is CASSERTGDSGELFF. The DNA of the CDR3 is TGTGCCAGCAGTGAGAGGACAGGGGATTCCGGGGAGCTGTTTTTT.